Below, 8 T cell receptor beta chains from the same sample are listed, as sequenced in a study of T cell responses to AZD1222 COVID-19 vaccine. Using immunoSEQ multiplex PCR, the repertoire was profiled, and TCRdb retains in-frame clones only, with some absent. The table includes 70,000 to 90,000 clones, approximately 89% detected once. The material was peripheral blood, obtained on day 0 of AZD1222 vaccination. The receptor source for this set is an adult in good health.

The J gene is TRBJ1-5, the V gene TRBV7-2; 9 nucleotides match TRBD1. The germline CDR1 and CDR2 sequences are SGHTA and FQGNSA. The CDR3 length is 15 residues. The V and J ends lost 2 bases and 7 bases, in that order; junction bases with no gene match: 6. The DNA of the CDR3 is TGTGCCAGCAGCTTAACGGGACAGGGTTGGCAGCCCCAGCATTTT. Translating it yields CASSLTGQGWQPQHF.

This rearrangement joins TRBV29-1 to TRBJ2-7; no firm D call. The CDR3 runs to 13 residues. Trimming removed 3 bases at V and 4 bases at J, with 13 bases between. Germline CDR1 reads SQVTM; CDR2 reads ANQGSEA. This chain's CDR3 is CSVEGQRQYEQYF. The CDR3 coding sequence is TGCAGCGTTGAGGGTCAGAGACAATACGAGCAGTACTTC.

The V and J genes are TRBV30 and TRBJ2-7; TRBD1 aligns across 7 bases. Germline V gene sequence: CDR1 GTSNPN, CDR2 SVGIG (reference sequence). The CDR3 is 13 residues long. After removal of 2 bases from V and 0 bases from J, the junction contained 1 base not matched to a gene. CDR3 nucleotide sequence: TGTGCCTGGAGTCGACAGGGCTCCTACGAGCAGTACTTC. This translates into CAWSRQGSYEQYF.

J is TRBJ1-2 and V is TRBV2; D remains unclear. The ends were cut back, 3 bases at V and 0 bases at J, with 8 bases in the middle. The CDR3 extends over 14 amino acids. Germline lookup yields CDR1 SNHLY and CDR2 FYNNEI. CDR3 in DNA: TGTGCCAGCAGTGAGTCAGCAACTAACTATGGCTACACCTTC. Protein: CASSESATNYGYTF.

The chain joins TRBV18 to TRBJ2-5; D uncertain. Germline loops: CDR1 KGHSH, CDR2 LQKENI. The CDR3 contains 14 residues. V shed 5 bases and J shed 0 bases, with 10 bases lying between them. In DNA, the CDR3 is TGTGCCAGCTCAATGAAAGGGTACCAAGAGACCCAGTACTTC. Encoded protein: CASSMKGYQETQYF. Looking up the rest from reference TRBV18 and TRBJ2-5 gives the full variable domain: NAGVMQNPRHLVRRRGQEARLRCSPMKGHSHVYWYRQLPEEGLKFMVYLQKENIIDESGMPKERFSAEFPKEGPSILRIQQVVRGDSAAYFCASSMKGYQETQYFGPGTRLLVL.

CDR3 in amino acids: CASSPHRRGQPQHF. The CDR3 DNA reads TGTGCCAGCAGCCCTCACAGGAGAGGCCAGCCCCAGCATTTT. This chain connects TRBV27 to TRBJ1-5; tentatively, D is TRBD1 (5 bases). Trimming pared 6 bases from V and 7 bases from J, leaving 16 bases between. This CDR3 spans 14 amino acids. Germline V CDR1 and CDR2: MNHEY, SMNVEV (reference sequence).

The CDR3 sequence: CASSTSQGVASYEQYF. For the CDR3, the DNA is TGTGCCAGCAGCACGTCTCAGGGAGTGGCCTCCTACGAGCAGTACTTC. V gene TRBV7-6 combines with J gene TRBJ2-7; the D gene could be TRBD1 or TRBD2 (5 bases each). The germline gives CDR1 SGHVS, CDR2 FNYEAQ. Between the trimmed V and J ends, which lost 5 bases and 0 bases, there was a span of 17 bases. The CDR3 spans 16 residues.

CDR3 amino acids: CSARDRGNYNEQFF. As DNA, the CDR3 is TGCAGCGCCCGTGACAGGGGGAATTACAATGAGCAGTTCTTC. The rearrangement links TRBV29-1 to TRBJ2-1; 9 nucleotides line up with TRBD1. Per germline, CDR1 SQVTM and CDR2 ANQGSEA. V trimming: 7 bases; J trimming: 4 bases; junction bases outside the gene matches: 8. This CDR3 has 14 residues.